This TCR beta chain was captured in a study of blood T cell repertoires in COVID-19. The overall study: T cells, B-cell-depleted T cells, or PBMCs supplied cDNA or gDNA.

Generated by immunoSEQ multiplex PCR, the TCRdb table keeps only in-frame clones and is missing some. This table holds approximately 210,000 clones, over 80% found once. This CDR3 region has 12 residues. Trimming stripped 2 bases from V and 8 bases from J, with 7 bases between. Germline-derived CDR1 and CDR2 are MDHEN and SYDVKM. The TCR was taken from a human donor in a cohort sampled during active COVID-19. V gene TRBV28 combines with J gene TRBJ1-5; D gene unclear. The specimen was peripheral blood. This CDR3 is CASSLQVKPQHF. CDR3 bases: TGTGCCAGCAGTTTACAGGTTAAGCCCCAGCATTTT.